Sequencing of this TCR beta chain was carried out in a study of cytomegalovirus exposure and HLA in healthy donors. Turning to the study itself: Counted in an early data release were about 85 million unique TCRs from HLA-typed donors.

Trimming at V came to 7 bases and at J to 0 bases, leaving 10 bases not matched to a gene. Germline CDR1 reads MDHEN; CDR2 reads SYDVKM. The CDR3 contains 16 residues. PCR amplification relied on 60 Vbeta primers (plus 13 Jbeta primers). TCRdb's copy holds only in-frame clones and misses some; the assay was immunoSEQ multiplex PCR. This table has about 200,000 clones, roughly 83% appearing once. About this clone itself: What it binds is not known.

Findings of the study overall: In a later analysis, V- and J-gene trimming of beta chains associated with a DCLRE1C missense variant, replicated independently. Sequencing likely generated an artifact that appeared as a cluster of highly shared sequence variants. Being indistinguishable, some V segments were excluded, TRBV6-2 and TRBV6-3 among them.

The specimen sequenced was PBMCs. The genes are TRBV28 and TRBJ2-3; 7 bases are a match to TRBD1. The sequence was obtained from a male donor in good health and CMV-seropositive. The CDR3 nucleotides read TGTGCCAGCACGAGATACAGGGGCGCTAGCACAGATACGCAGTATTTT. It specifies CASTRYRGASTDTQYF.